These 5 T cell receptor beta chains came from one sample sequenced in a study of molecular identifiers for immune sequencing clone quantification. One entry per CDR3 protein results from TCRdb running MiXCR on the PCR reads. The sample consists of approximately 630,000 distinct CDR3 sequences, about 25% of them appearing once. Material: naive CD8+ T cells from blood, with Jurkat cell RNA spiked in. This sample's subset: FACS-sorted CD8+CD4-CCR7+CD45RA+ naive T cells. These receptors came from a human donor in good health. Some libraries in this study had Jurkat cell RNA spiked in.

On this clonotype itself: One base away lies a much larger clone, so this may be a sequencing read error. This sequence joins TRBV27 and TRBJ1-2, with D possibly being TRBD1 (5 bases). The CDR3 consists of 15 residues. CDR1 MNHEY and CDR2 SMNVEV come from the germline V gene (reference sequence). The CDR3 reads CARSLGSGSGIGYTF. The CDR3 bases are TGTGCCCGCAGTTTGGGTTCAGGGAGCGGTATCGGCTACACCTTC.

Ten or more counts support this clonotype. CDR3 DNA sequence: TGCAGCGCCGGGCAGGCGGGACTGGCCGGGGAGCTGTTTTTT. Protein product: CSAGQAGLAGELFF. The chain couples TRBV29-1 to TRBJ2-2; possible D gene TRBD2, 6 bases. Trimming stripped 7 bases from V and 6 bases from J, with 18 bases between. The V gene's germline CDR1 is SQVTM and CDR2 ANQGSEA. This CDR3 spans 14 amino acids.

The J gene is TRBJ1-1, the V gene TRBV29-1; 7 positions agree with TRBD1. J lost 1 base, V lost 6 bases, and 17 bases had no gene match. The CDR3 is 17 amino acids. Looked up from germline, CDR1 is SQVTM and CDR2 is ANQGSEA. CDR3 sequence reads: CSVLKYPGQTQNTEAFF. DNA for the CDR3: TGCAGCGTCCTTAAGTACCCGGGACAGACACAGAACACTGAAGCTTTCTTT.

Worth noting for this clonotype: The junction and the germline gene differ at one end; a read error may be behind it. The chain is built from TRBV4-1 and TRBJ1-1; 7 positions agree with TRBD1. Germline lookup yields CDR1 MGHRA and CDR2 YSYEKL. The CDR3 length is 13 residues. The CDR3 sequence: CASSQQGDTEALF. For the CDR3, the DNA is TGCGCCAGCAGCCAGCAGGGGGACACTGAAGCTCTCTTT.

This sequence joins TRBV11-2 and TRBJ2-3; 12 nucleotides match TRBD2. CDR3 length: 17 residues. The junction had 5 bases not matched to a gene; V was cut back by 1 base and J by 3 bases. Per germline, CDR1 SGHAT and CDR2 FQNNGV. The CDR3 is CASSLVASGGATDTQYF. The CDR3 nucleotides are TGTGCCAGCAGCTTAGTGGCTAGCGGGGGGGCGACAGATACGCAGTATTTT. The complete variable domain, with remaining parts taken from reference TRBV11-2 and TRBJ2-3, reads EAGVAQSPRYKIIEKRQSVAFWCNPISGHATLYWYQQILGQGPKLLIQFQNNGVVDDSQLPKDRFSAERLKGVDSTLKIQPAKLEDSAVYLCASSLVASGGATDTQYFGPGTRLTVL.